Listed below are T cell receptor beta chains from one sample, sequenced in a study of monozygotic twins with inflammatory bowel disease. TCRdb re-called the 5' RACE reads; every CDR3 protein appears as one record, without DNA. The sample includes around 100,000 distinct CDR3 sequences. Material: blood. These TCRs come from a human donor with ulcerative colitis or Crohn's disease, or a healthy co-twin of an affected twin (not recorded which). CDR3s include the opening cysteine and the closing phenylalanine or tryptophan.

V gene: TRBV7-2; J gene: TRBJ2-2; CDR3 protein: CASIPYDPGELFF
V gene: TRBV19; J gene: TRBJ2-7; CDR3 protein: CASGQRHSYEQYF
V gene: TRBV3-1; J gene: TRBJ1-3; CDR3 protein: CASSQEQGSSGNTIYF
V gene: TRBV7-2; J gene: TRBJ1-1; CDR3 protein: CASSLPPGTGAVAFF
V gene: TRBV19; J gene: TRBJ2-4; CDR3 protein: CASSKTSLTSQGYNNIQYF
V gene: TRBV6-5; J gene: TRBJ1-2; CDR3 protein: CASSYRGRQNYGYTF
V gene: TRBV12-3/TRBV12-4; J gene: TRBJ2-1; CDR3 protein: CASSLEAYNEQFF
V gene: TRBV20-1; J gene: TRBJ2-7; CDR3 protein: CSARRGTTYEQYF
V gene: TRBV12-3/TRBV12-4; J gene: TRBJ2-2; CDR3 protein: CASKPGEKMAGELFF
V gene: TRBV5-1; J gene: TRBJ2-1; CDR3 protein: CASSLITSGSNEQFF
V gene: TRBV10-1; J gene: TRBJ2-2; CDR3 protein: CASSLSGRWELFF
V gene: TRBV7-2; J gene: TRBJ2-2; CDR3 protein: CASRRVRGNTGELFF
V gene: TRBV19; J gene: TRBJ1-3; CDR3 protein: CASSIGSTGNTIYF
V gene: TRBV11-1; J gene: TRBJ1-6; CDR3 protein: CASSLAGVNSPLHF
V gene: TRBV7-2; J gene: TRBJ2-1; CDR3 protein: CASSPLESFYYNEQFF
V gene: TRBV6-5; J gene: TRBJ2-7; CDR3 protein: CASSYSIGGTSYEQYF
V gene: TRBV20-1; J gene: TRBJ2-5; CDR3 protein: CIPPRTGGETQYF
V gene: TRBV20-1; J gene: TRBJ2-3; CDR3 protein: CSASLVLPSGSSNTQYF
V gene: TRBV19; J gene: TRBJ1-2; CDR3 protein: CASSKGEAYGYTF
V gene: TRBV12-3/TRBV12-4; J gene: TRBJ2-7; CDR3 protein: CASSLRQTAEQYF
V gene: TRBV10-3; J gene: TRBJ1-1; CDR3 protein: CAIRYRGPDTEAFF
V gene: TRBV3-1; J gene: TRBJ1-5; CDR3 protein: CASSQWSSNQPQHF
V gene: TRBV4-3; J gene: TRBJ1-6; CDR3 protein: CASSPRDRDNSPLHF
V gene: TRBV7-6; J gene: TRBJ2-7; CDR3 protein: CASSLGISYEQYF
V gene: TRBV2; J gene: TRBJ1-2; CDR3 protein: CASNGQGVISGYTF
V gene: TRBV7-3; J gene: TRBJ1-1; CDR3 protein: CASSRDMNTEAFF
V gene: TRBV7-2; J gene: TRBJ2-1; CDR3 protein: CASSLQGVSYNEQFF
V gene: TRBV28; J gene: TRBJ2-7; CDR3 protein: CASIESQGSYEQYF
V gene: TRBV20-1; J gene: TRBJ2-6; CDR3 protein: CSAWTDTGANVLTF
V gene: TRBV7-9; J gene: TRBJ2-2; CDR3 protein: CASRLGLGANTGELFF
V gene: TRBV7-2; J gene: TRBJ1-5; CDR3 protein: CASSFAFNQPQHF
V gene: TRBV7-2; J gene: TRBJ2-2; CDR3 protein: CASSPGLAGPGELFF
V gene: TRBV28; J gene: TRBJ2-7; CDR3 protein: CASSFSWDINSYEQYF
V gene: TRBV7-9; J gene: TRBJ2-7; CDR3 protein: CASSLRDRVEQYF
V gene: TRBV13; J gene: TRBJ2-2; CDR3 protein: CASSLVLSGRTNTGELFF
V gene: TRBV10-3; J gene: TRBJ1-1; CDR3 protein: CAISESVNTEAFF
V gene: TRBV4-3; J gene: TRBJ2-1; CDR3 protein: CASSQGPGSYNEQFF
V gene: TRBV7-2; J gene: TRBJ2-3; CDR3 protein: CASGSIDTQYF
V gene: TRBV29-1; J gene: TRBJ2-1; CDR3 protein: CSGTRTSGRGEQFF
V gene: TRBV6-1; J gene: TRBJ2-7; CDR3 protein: CASRSNTGSGSYEQYF
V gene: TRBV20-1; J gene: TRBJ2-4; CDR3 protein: CSATGSRGLLAKNIQYF
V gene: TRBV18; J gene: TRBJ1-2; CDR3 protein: CASSRDSRANYGYTF
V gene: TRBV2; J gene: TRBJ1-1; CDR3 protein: CASRARDSLNTEAFF
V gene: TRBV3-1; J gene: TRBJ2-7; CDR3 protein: CASSLRENEQYF
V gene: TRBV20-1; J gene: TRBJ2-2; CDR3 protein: CSAIPTNTGELFF
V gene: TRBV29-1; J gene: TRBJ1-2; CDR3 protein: CSVGQGSGRNYGYTF
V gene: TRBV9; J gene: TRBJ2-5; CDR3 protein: CASSVSGGGGETQYF
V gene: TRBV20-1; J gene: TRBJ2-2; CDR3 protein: CSAPVQKSTGELFF
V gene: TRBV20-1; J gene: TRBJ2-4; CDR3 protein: CSATDRGAAKNIQYF
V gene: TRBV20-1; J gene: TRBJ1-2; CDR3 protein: CSALIPGQGLNGYTF
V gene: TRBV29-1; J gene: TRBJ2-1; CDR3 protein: CSVPGGARDRNNEQFF
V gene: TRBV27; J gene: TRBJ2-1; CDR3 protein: CASSLQGPGHEQFF
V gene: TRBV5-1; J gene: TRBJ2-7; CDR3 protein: CASSLALGYEQYF
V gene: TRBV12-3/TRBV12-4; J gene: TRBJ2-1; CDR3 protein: CASSGLTGAPREQFF
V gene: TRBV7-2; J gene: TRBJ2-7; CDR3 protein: CASSLRHFYEQYF
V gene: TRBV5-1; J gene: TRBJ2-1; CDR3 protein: CASSLGRTHNEQFF
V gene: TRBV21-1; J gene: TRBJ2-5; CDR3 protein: CASSRTTGGAKTQYF